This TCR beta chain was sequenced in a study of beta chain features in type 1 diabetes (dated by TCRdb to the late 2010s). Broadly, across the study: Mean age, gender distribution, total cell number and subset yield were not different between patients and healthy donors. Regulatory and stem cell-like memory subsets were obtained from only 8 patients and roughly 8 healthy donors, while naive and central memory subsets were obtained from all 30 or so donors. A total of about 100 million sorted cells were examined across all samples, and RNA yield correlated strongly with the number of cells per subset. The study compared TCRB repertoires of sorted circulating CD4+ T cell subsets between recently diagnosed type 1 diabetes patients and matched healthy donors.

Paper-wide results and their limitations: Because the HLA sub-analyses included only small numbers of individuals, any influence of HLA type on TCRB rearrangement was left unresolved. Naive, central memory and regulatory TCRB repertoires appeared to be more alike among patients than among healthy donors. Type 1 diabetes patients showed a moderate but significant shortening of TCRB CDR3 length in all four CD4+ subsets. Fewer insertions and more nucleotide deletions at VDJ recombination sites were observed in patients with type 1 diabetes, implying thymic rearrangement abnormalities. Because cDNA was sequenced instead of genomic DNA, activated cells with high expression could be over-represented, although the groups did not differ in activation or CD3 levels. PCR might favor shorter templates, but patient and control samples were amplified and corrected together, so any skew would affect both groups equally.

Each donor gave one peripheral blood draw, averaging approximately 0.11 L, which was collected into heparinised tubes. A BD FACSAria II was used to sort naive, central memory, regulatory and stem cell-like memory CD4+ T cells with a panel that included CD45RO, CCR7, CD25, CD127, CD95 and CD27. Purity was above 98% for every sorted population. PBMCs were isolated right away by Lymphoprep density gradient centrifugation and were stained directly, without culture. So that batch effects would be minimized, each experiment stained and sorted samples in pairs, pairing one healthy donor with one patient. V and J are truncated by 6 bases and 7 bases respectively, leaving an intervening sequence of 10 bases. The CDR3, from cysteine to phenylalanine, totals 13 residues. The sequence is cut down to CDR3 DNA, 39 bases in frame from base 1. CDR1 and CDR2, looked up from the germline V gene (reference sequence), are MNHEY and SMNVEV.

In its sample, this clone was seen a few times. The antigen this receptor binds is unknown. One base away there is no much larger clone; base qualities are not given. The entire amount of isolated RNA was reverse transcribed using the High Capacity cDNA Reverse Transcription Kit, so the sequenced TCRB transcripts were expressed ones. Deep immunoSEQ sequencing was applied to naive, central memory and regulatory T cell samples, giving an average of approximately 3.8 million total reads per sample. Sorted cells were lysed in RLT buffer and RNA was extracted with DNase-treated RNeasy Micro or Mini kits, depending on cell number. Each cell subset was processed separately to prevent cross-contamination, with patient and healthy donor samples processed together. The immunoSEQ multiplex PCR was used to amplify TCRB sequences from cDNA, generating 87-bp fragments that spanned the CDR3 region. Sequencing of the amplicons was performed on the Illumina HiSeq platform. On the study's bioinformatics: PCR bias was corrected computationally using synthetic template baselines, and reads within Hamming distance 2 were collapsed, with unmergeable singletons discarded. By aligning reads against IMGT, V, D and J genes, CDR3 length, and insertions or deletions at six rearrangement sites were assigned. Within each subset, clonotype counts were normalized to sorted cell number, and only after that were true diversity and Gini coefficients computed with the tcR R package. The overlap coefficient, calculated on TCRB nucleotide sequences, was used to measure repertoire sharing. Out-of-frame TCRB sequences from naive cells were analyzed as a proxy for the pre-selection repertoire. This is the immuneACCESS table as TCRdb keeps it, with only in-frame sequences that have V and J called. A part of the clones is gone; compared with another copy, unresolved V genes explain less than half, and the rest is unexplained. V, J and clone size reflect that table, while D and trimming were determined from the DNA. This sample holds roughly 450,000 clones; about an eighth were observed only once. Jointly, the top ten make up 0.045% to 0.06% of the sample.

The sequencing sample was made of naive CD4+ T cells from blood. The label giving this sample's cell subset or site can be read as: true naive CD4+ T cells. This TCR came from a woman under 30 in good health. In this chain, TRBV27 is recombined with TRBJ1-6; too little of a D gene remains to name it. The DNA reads TGTGCCAGCAGCTTCGGACCCAATTCACCCCTCCACTTT. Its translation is CASSFGPNSPLHF.